A selection of T cell receptor beta chains follows, all from one sample in a study of T-cell memory formation after mild COVID-19. MiXCR, applied by TCRdb to the 5' RACE reads, yields one record per CDR3 protein. This table has fewer than 350,000 distinct CDR3 sequences, 14% appearing once. Sequencing was performed on PBMCs or a T cell subset sorted from them (not recorded which). The receptors originated from a man younger than 35 who had mild COVID-19 (a few samples of this study predate the infection). Cell type and time point are not known. The CDR3 runs from the conserved cysteine through the conserved F or W. The order of the fields is J gene, clone size, V gene, CDR3 protein. Clone size is not always given. Where it is, it says once, few, many or a class for expanded clones.

j_gene: TRBJ2-5
abundance: many
v_gene: TRBV7-2
CDR3aa: CASSWLAQETQYF

j_gene: TRBJ1-1
abundance: -
v_gene: TRBV19
CDR3aa: CASSTHREDTEAFF

j_gene: TRBJ2-7
abundance: -
v_gene: TRBV18
CDR3aa: CASSPPEGGGYEQYF

j_gene: TRBJ1-2
abundance: -
v_gene: TRBV4-3
CDR3aa: CASSQDRQGVDYGYTF

j_gene: TRBJ1-1
abundance: many
v_gene: TRBV7-9
CDR3aa: CASSRRLDTEAFF

j_gene: TRBJ2-3
abundance: few
v_gene: TRBV7-8
CDR3aa: CASSYPRWYDPDTQYF

j_gene: TRBJ2-7
abundance: many
v_gene: TRBV6-6
CDR3aa: CASSYPPKEDEQYF

j_gene: TRBJ2-3
abundance: few
v_gene: TRBV9
CDR3aa: CASSLARDIDTDTQYF

j_gene: TRBJ1-1
abundance: -
v_gene: TRBV20-1
CDR3aa: CSALPGTNTEAFF

j_gene: TRBJ1-5
abundance: -
v_gene: TRBV29-1
CDR3aa: CSAGFTGSNQPQHF

j_gene: TRBJ2-3
abundance: -
v_gene: TRBV20-1
CDR3aa: CRALNLGLTDTQYF

j_gene: TRBJ2-2
abundance: few
v_gene: TRBV7-8
CDR3aa: CASRHRKGGNTGELFF

j_gene: TRBJ2-4
abundance: -
v_gene: TRBV5-1
CDR3aa: CASSSGTTLAKNIQYF

j_gene: TRBJ2-5
abundance: -
v_gene: TRBV7-6
CDR3aa: CASSPVSFAETQYF

j_gene: TRBJ2-3
abundance: few
v_gene: TRBV7-3
CDR3aa: CASSLGHSTDTQYF

j_gene: TRBJ2-5
abundance: -
v_gene: TRBV2
CDR3aa: CASSRDSGRVETQYF

j_gene: TRBJ2-2
abundance: few
v_gene: TRBV4-1
CDR3aa: CASRHTGNGNTGELFF

j_gene: TRBJ2-7
abundance: -
v_gene: TRBV9
CDR3aa: CASSAGATGPYEQYF

j_gene: TRBJ2-5
abundance: many
v_gene: TRBV2
CDR3aa: CASQGLETQYF

j_gene: TRBJ2-1
abundance: few
v_gene: TRBV5-1
CDR3aa: CASSARTGVGNEQFF

j_gene: TRBJ2-2
abundance: -
v_gene: TRBV20-1
CDR3aa: CSASRLADTGELFF

j_gene: TRBJ2-1
abundance: -
v_gene: TRBV5-1
CDR3aa: CASSLGGFDEQFF

j_gene: TRBJ1-2
abundance: -
v_gene: TRBV7-9
CDR3aa: CASSLQVTDRADLNYGYTF

j_gene: TRBJ2-2
abundance: -
v_gene: TRBV7-2
CDR3aa: CASSSESWDPGELFF

j_gene: TRBJ2-1
abundance: -
v_gene: TRBV5-1
CDR3aa: CASRSALGEGSYNEQFF

j_gene: TRBJ2-3
abundance: -
v_gene: TRBV20-1
CDR3aa: CSAFPRDRGLDTQYF

j_gene: TRBJ1-1
abundance: -
v_gene: TRBV3-1
CDR3aa: CASSQVGVFEAFF

j_gene: TRBJ2-1
abundance: -
v_gene: TRBV5-5
CDR3aa: CASSPIFDATGNVNEQFF

j_gene: TRBJ1-1
abundance: many
v_gene: TRBV5-1
CDR3aa: CASSWDEWGNTEAFF

j_gene: TRBJ2-1
abundance: -
v_gene: TRBV12-3/TRBV12-4
CDR3aa: CASSTSGGNGEQFF

j_gene: TRBJ2-1
abundance: -
v_gene: TRBV7-2
CDR3aa: CASNPRGTSGGPKYNEQFF

j_gene: TRBJ2-3
abundance: -
v_gene: TRBV28
CDR3aa: CATYSGATTDTQYF

j_gene: TRBJ2-7
abundance: -
v_gene: TRBV28
CDR3aa: CASSLIHRGSYEQYF

j_gene: TRBJ1-5
abundance: -
v_gene: TRBV6-5
CDR3aa: CASSYSRQSNQPQHF

j_gene: TRBJ2-7
abundance: few
v_gene: TRBV15
CDR3aa: CATSRETRVEQYF

j_gene: TRBJ2-3
abundance: many
v_gene: TRBV20-1
CDR3aa: CSARDPARDDTQYF

j_gene: TRBJ2-3
abundance: -
v_gene: TRBV7-6
CDR3aa: CASSPRWSTDTQYF

j_gene: TRBJ1-5
abundance: many
v_gene: TRBV7-3
CDR3aa: CASSLDLGQPQHF

j_gene: TRBJ2-3
abundance: -
v_gene: TRBV24-1
CDR3aa: CATSDLEVGGTQYF

j_gene: TRBJ2-5
abundance: -
v_gene: TRBV7-2
CDR3aa: CASSSGPSWETQYF

j_gene: TRBJ2-3
abundance: many
v_gene: TRBV20-1
CDR3aa: CSATPRGSGEPDTQYF

j_gene: TRBJ2-7
abundance: -
v_gene: TRBV4-2
CDR3aa: CASSQPIAGGQYEQYF

j_gene: TRBJ1-1
abundance: few
v_gene: TRBV5-1
CDR3aa: CASRRGRQEAFF

j_gene: TRBJ2-3
abundance: -
v_gene: TRBV10-3
CDR3aa: CAITSGVTDTQYF

j_gene: TRBJ1-1
abundance: few
v_gene: TRBV4-1
CDR3aa: CASSPSRGNTEAFF

j_gene: TRBJ2-1
abundance: -
v_gene: TRBV5-1
CDR3aa: CASSFRDRDNEQFF

j_gene: TRBJ1-1
abundance: -
v_gene: TRBV6-1
CDR3aa: CASSWGRVTGGAFF

j_gene: TRBJ2-3
abundance: -
v_gene: TRBV29-1
CDR3aa: CSGDRQTDTQYF

j_gene: TRBJ2-3
abundance: -
v_gene: TRBV4-3
CDR3aa: CASSRGGGGRGFTDTQYF

j_gene: TRBJ1-3
abundance: few
v_gene: TRBV6-5
CDR3aa: CASSYSRVSGNTIYF